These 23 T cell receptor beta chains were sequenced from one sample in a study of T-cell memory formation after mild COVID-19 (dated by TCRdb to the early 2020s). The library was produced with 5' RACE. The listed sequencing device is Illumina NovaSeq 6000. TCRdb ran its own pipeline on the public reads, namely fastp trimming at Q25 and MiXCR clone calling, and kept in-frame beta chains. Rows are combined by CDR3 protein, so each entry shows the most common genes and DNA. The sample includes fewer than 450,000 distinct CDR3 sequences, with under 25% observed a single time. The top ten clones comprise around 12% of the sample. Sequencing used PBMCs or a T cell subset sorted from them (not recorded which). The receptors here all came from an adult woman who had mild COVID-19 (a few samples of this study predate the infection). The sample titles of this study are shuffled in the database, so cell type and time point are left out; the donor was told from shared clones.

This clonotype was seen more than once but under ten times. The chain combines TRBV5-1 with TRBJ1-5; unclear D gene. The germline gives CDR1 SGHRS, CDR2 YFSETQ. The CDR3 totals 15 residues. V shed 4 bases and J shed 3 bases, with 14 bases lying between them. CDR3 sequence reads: CASSPKPGINQPQHF. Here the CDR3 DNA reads TGCGCCAGCAGCCCGAAGCCTGGCATCAATCAGCCCCAGCATTTT.

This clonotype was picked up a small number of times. CDR3 protein: CASSLTHPGGDYGYTF. Here the CDR3 DNA reads TGCGCCAGCAGCTTGACGCACCCGGGAGGGGACTATGGCTACACCTTC. The chain has TRBV5-1 and TRBJ1-2, with a tentative D call TRBD1 (5 bases). The CDR3 totals 16 residues. The germline gives CDR1 SGHRS, CDR2 YFSETQ. The ends were cut back, 1 base at V and 3 bases at J, with 16 bases in the middle.

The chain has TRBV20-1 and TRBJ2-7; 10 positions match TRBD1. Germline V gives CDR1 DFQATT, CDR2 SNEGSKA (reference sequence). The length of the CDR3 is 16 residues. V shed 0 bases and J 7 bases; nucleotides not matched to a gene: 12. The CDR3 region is CSARDPWDRGGEEQYF. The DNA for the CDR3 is TGCAGTGCTAGAGACCCCTGGGACAGGGGTGGCGAAGAGCAGTACTTC.

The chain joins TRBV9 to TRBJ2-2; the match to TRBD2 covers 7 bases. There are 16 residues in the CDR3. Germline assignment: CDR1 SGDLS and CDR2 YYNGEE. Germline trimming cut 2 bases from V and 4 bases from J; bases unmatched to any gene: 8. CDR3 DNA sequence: TGTGCCAGCAGCGTTACTAGCGCCATAGGCACCGGGGAGCTGTTTTTT. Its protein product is CASSVTSAIGTGELFF.

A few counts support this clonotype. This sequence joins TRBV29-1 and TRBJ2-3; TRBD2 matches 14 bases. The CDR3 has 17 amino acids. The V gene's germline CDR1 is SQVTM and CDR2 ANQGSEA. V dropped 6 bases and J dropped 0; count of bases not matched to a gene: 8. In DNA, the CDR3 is TGCAGCGTCAAGGGGACTAGCGGGAGAGCGAGCACAGATACGCAGTATTTT. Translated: CSVKGTSGRASTDTQYF.

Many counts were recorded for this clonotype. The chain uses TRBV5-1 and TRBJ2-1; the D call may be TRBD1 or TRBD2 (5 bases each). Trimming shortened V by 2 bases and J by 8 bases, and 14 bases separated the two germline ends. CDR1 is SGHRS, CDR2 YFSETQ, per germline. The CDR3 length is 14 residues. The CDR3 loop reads CASSFRGGPYEQFF. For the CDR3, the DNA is TGCGCCAGCAGCTTCCGTGGGGGACCCTATGAGCAGTTCTTC.

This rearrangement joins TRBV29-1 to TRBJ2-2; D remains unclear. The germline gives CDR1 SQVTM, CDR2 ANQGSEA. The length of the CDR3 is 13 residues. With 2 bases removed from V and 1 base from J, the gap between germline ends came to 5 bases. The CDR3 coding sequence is TGCAGCGTTGAATCACGGAACACCGGGGAGCTGTTTTTT. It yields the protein CSVESRNTGELFF.

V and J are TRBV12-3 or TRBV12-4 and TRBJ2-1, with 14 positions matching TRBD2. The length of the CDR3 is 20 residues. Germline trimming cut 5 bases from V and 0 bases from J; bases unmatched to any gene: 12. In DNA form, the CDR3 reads TGTGCCAGCAGTCCGCGACTAGCGGGAGGGGGGTTACGCTCCTACAATGAGCAGTTCTTC. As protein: CASSPRLAGGGLRSYNEQFF.

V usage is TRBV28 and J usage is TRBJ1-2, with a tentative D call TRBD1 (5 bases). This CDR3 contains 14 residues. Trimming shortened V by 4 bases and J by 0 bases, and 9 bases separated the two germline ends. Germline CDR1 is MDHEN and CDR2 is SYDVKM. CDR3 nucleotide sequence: TGTGCCAGCAGTTGGACACAGACTAACTATGGCTACACCTTC. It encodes CASSWTQTNYGYTF.

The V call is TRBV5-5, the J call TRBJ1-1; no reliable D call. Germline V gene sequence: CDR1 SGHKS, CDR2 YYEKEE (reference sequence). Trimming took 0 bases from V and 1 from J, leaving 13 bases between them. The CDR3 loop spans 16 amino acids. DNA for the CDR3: TGTGCCAGCAGCTTGGACGGGGTCCCACCGAACACTGAAGCTTTCTTT. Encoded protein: CASSLDGVPPNTEAFF.

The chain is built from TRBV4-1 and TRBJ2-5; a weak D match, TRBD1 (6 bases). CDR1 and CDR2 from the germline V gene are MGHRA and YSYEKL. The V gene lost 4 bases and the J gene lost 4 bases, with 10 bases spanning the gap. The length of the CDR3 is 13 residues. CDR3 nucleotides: TGCGCCAGCAGCCTTCAGACAGGAGAGACCCAGTACTTC. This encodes CASSLQTGETQYF.

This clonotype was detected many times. In DNA, the CDR3 is TGCGCCAGCAGCTTGACGAGCCTCTACAATGAGCAGTTCTTC. Its translation: CASSLTSLYNEQFF. This chain links TRBV5-1 with TRBJ2-1; D remains unclear. Per germline, CDR1 SGHRS and CDR2 YFSETQ. The CDR3 runs 14 residues. Deletions cut 1 base from V and 3 bases from J, with 8 bases between.

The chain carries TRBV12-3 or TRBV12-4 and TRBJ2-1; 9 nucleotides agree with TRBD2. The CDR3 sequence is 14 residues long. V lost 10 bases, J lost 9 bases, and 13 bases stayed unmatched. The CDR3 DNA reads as TGTGCCACGCGGGACGGCGGGGGGGCTAGTGAGCAGTTCTTC. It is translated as CATRDGGGASEQFF.

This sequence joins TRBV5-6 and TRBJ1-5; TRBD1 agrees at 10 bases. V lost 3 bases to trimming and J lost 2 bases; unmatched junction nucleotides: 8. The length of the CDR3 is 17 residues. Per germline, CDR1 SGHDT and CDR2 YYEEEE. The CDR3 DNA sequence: TGTGCCAGCAGCTCGACAGGGGGCGGAAAGGGCAATCAGCCCCAGCATTTT. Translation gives CASSSTGGGKGNQPQHF.

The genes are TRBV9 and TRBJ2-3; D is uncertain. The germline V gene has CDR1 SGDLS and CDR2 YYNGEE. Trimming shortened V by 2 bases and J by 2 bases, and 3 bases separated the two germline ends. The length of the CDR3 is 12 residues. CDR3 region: CASSVDTDTQYF. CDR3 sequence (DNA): TGTGCCAGCAGCGTGGACACAGATACGCAGTATTTT.

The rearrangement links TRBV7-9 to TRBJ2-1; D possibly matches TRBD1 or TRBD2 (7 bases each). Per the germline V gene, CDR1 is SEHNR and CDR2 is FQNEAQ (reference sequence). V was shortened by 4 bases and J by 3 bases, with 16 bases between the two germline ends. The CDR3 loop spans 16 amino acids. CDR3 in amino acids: CASSSPGGTDYNEQFF. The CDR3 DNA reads TGTGCCAGCAGCTCCCCCGGGGGGACAGACTACAATGAGCAGTTCTTC.

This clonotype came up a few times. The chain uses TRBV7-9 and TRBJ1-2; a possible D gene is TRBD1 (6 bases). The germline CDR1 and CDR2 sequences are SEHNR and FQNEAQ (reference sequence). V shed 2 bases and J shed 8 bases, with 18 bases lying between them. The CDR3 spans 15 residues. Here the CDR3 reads CASSLNGGGPHGYTF. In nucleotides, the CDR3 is TGTGCCAGCAGCTTAAATGGTGGGGGCCCACACGGCTACACCTTC. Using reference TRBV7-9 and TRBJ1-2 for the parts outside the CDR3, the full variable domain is DTGVSQNPRHKITKRGQNVTFRCDPISEHNRLYWYRQTLGQGPEFLTYFQNEAQLEKSRLLSDRFSAERPKGSFSTLEIQRTEQGDSAMYLCASSLNGGGPHGYTFGSGTRLTVV.

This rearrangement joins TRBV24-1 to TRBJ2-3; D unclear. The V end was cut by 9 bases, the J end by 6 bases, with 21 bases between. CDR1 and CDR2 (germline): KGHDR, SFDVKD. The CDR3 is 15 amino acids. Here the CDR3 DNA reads TGTGCCACCTCGGCAGAGACCCTGCATTTCGATACGCAGTATTTT. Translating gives CATSAETLHFDTQYF.

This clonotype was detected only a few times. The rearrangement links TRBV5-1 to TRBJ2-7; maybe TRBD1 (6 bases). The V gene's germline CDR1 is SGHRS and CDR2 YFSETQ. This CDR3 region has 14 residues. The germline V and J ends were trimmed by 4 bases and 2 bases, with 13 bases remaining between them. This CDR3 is CASSLRTEAYEQYF. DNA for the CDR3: TGCGCCAGCAGCCTGAGGACAGAAGCCTACGAGCAGTACTTC.

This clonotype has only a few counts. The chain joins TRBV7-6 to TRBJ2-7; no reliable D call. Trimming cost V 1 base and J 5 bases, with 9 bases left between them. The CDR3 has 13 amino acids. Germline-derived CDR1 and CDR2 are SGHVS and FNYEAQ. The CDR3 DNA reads TGTGCCAGCAGCTTAGAGGGTAACCACGAGCAGTACTTC. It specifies CASSLEGNHEQYF.

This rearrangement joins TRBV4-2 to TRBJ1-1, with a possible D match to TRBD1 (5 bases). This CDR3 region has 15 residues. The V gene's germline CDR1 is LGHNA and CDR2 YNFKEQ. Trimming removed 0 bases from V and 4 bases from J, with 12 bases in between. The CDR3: CASSQEWQGVTEAFF. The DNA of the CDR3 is TGTGCCAGCAGCCAAGAGTGGCAGGGCGTCACTGAAGCTTTCTTT.

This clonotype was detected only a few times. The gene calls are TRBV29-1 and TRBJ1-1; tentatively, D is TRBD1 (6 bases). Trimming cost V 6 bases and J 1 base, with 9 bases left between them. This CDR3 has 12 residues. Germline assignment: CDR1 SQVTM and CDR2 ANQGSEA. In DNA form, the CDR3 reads TGCAGCGTCCTCAGGGGGAACACTGAAGCTTTCTTT. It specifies CSVLRGNTEAFF.

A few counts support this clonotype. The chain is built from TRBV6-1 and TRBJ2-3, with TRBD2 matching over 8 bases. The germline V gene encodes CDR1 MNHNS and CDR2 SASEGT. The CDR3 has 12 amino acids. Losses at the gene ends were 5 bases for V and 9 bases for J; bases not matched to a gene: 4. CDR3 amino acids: CASSSPSGTQYF. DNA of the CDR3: TGTGCCAGCAGTTCACCTAGCGGGACGCAGTATTTT.